The clone carrying this T cell receptor (beta chain) was counted many times. What it recognizes is unknown. Molecular barcoding with unique molecular identifiers was used for the TCRbeta library. MiXCR, applied by TCRdb to the PCR reads, yields one record per CDR3 protein. The sample has 250,000 or so distinct CDR3 sequences; roughly 25% are singletons. These data originate in a study of T-cell reconstitution after alpha-beta-depleted transplantation in children. General study results and limits: Several hundred rapidly expanded clones from non-depleted graft cells reportedly supplied alpha-beta T cells about two months post-transplant. T-cell counts and diversity were attributed mostly to newly produced T cells one year after transplant.

V was pared by 3 bases and J by 8 bases, with 14 bases between. Germline CDR1 is MDHEN and CDR2 is SYDVKM. This CDR3 is 14 amino acids long. This TCR was sampled from a female patient aged 2 to 10 who had a stem cell transplant for congenital amegakaryocytic thrombocytopenia, so the T cells may come from the graft donor. The gene calls are TRBV28 and TRBJ2-1, with a possible D match to TRBD1 (6 bases). The sample consisted of PBMCs, mostly from graft donor cells, taken 360 days after TCRalphabeta/CD19-depleted stem cell transplant. The CDR3 is CASSLVWGPYEQFF. The CDR3 bases are TGTGCCAGCAGTTTGGTGTGGGGGCCCTATGAGCAGTTCTTC.